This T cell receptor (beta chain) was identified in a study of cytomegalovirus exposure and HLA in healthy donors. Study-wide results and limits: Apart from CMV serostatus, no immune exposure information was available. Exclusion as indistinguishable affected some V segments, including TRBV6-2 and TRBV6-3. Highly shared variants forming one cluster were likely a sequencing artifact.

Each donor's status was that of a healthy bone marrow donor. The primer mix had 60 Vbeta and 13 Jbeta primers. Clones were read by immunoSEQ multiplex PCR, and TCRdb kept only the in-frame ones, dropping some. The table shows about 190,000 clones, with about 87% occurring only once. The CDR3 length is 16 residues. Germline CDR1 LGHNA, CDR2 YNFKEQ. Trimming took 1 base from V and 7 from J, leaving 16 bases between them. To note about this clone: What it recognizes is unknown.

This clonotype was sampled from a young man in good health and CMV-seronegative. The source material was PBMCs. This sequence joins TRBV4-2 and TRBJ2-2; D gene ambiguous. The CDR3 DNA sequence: TGTGCCAGCAGCCAAGGGGTGACACGAGCTGACGGGGAGCTGTTTTTT. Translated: CASSQGVTRADGELFF.